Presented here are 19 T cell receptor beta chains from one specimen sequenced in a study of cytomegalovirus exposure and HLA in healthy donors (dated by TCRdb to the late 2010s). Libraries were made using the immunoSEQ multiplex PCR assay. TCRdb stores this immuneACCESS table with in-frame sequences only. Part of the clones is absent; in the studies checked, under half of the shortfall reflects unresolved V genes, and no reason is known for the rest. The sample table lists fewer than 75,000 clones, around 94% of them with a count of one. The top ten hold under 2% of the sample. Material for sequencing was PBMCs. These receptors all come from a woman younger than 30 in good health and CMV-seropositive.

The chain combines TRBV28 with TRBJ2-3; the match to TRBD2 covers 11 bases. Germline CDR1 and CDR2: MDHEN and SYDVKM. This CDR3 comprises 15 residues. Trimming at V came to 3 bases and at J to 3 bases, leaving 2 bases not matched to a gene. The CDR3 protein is CASSFTSGGTDTQYF. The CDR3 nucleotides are TGTGCCAGCAGTTTTACTAGCGGGGGAACAGATACGCAGTATTTT. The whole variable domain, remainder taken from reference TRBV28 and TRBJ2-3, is DVKVTQSSRYLVKRTGEKVFLECVQDMDHENMFWYRQDPGLGLRLIYFSYDVKMKEKGDIPEGYSVSREKKERFSLILESASTNQTSMYLCASSFTSGGTDTQYFGPGTRLTVL.

CDR3: CASSPRGQGNEKLFF. The CDR3 nucleotides read TGCGCCAGCAGCCCCCGGGGACAGGGGAATGAAAAACTGTTTTTT. This chain connects TRBV4-1 to TRBJ1-4; 10 bases line up with TRBD1. The CDR3 consists of 15 residues. With V trimmed by 4 bases and J by 5 bases, 4 bases remained unmatched. Germline V gene data show CDR1 as MGHRA and CDR2 as YSYEKL.

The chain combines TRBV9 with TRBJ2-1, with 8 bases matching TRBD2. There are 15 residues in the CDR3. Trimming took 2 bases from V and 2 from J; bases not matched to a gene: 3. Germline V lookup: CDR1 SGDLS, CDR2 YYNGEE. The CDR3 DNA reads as TGTGCCAGCAGCGTTAGCGGGGTACCCTACAATGAGCAGTTCTTC. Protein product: CASSVSGVPYNEQFF.

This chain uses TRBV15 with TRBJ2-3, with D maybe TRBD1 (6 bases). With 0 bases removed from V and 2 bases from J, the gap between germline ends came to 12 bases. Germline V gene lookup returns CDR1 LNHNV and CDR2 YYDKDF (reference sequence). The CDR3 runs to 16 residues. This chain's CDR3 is CATSREGLGATDTQYF. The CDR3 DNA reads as TGTGCCACCAGCAGAGAGGGGCTGGGGGCCACAGATACGCAGTATTTT. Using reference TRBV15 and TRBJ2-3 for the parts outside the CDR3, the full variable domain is DAMVIQNPRYQVTQFGKPVTLSCSQTLNHNVMYWYQQKSSQAPKLLFHYYDKDFNNEADTPDNFQSRRPNTSFCFLDIRSPGLGDTAMYLCATSREGLGATDTQYFGPGTRLTVL.

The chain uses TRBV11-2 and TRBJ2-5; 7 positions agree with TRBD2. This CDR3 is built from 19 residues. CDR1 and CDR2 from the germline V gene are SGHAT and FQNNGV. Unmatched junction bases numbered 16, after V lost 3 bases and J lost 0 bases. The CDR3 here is CASSFNFFAGRENQETQYF. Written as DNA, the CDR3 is TGTGCCAGCAGCTTTAATTTCTTTGCTGGGCGGGAGAACCAAGAGACCCAGTACTTC.

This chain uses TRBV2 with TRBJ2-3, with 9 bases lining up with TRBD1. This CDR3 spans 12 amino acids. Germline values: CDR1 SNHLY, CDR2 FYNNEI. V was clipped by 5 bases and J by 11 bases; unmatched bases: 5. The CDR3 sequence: CASSWDRDQQYF. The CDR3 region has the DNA TGTGCCAGCAGTTGGGACAGGGACCAGCAGTATTTT.

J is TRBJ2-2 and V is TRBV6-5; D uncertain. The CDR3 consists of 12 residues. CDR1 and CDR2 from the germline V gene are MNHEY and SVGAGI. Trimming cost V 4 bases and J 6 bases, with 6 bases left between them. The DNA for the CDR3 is TGTGCCAGCAGTTTTCCTCCCGGGGAGCTGTTTTTT. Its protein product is CASSFPPGELFF.

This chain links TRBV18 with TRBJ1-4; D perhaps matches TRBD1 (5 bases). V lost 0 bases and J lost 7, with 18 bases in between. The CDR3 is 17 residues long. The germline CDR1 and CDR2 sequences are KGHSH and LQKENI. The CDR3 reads CASSPPRPERGGEKLFF. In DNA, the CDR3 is TGTGCCAGCTCACCACCCCGCCCAGAGCGGGGGGGTGAAAAACTGTTTTTT.

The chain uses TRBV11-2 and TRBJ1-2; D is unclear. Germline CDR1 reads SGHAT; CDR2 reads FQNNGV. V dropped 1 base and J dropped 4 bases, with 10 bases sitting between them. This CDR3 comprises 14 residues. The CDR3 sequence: CASSLVGGIYGYTF. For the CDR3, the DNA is TGTGCCAGCAGCTTAGTTGGAGGAATCTATGGCTACACCTTC. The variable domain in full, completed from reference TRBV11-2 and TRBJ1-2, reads EAGVAQSPRYKIIEKRQSVAFWCNPISGHATLYWYQQILGQGPKLLIQFQNNGVVDDSQLPKDRFSAERLKGVDSTLKIQPAKLEDSAVYLCASSLVGGIYGYTFGSGTRLTVV.

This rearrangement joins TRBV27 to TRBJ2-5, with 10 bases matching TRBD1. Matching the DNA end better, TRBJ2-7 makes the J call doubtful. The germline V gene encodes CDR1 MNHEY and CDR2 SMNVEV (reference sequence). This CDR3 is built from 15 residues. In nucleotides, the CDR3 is TGTGCCAGCAGTTGGGGACAGGGGCCCTCCTACGAGCAGTACTTC. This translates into CASSWGQGPSYEQYF.

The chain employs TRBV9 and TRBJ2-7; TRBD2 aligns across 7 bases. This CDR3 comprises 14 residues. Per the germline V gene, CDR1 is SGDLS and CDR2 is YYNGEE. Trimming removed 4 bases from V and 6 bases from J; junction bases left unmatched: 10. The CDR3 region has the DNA TGTGCCAGCAGCCTAGGCGGCAGGGAGGGCGAGCAGTACTTC. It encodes CASSLGGREGEQYF.

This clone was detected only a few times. CDR3 amino acids: CASSQDSGEKLFF. The CDR3 DNA reads TGCGCCAGCAGCCAAGATTCGGGGGAAAAACTGTTTTTT. The chain employs TRBV4-3 and TRBJ1-4; D gene unclear. The CDR3 contains 13 residues. Germline CDR1 LGHNA, CDR2 YSLEER. Trimming pared 0 bases from V and 8 bases from J, leaving 7 bases between.

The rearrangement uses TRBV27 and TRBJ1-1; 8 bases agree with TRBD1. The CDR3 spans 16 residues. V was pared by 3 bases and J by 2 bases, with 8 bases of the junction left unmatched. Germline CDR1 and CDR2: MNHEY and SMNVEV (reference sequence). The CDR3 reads CASSFSTGEFNTEAFF. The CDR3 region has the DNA TGTGCCAGCAGTTTTTCGACAGGGGAATTCAACACTGAAGCTTTCTTT.

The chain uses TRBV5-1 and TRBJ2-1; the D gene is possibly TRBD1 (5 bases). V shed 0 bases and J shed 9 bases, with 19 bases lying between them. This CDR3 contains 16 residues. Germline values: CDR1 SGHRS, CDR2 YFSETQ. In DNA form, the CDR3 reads TGCGCCAGCAGCTTGGCGCGGCAGGGTATCGGTAGTGAGCAGTTCTTC. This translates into CASSLARQGIGSEQFF.

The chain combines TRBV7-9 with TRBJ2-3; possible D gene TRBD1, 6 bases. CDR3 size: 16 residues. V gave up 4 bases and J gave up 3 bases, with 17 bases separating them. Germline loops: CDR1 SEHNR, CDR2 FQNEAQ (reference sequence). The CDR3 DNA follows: TGTGCCAGCAGCTCCGACAGGAGGCGTGAGACAGATACGCAGTATTTT. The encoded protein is CASSSDRRRETDTQYF. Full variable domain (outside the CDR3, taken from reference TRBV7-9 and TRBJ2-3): DTGVSQNPRHKITKRGQNVTFRCDPISEHNRLYWYRQTLGQGPEFLTYFQNEAQLEKSRLLSDRFSAERPKGSFSTLEIQRTEQGDSAMYLCASSSDRRRETDTQYFGPGTRLTVL.

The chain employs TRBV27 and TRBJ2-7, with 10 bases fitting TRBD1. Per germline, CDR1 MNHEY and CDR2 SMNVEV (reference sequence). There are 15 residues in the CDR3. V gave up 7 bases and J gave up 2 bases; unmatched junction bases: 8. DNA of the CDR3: TGTGCCAGCACCCTTTACGGGACAGGGGCCTACGAGCAGTACTTC. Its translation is CASTLYGTGAYEQYF.

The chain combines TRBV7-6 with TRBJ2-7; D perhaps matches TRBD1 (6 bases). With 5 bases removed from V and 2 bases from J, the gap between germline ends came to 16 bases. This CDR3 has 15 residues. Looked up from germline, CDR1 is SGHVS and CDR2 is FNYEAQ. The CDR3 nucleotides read TGTGCCAGCAGCCCATCAGGACAGACCACCTACGAGCAGTACTTC. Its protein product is CASSPSGQTTYEQYF.

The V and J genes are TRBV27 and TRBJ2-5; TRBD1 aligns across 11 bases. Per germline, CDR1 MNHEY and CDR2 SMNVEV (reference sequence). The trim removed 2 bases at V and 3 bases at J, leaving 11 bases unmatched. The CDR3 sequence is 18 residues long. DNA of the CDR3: TGTGCCAGCAGTTTAAAAGGGACTTGGACAGGGGGCGAAGAGACCCAGTACTTC. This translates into CASSLKGTWTGGEETQYF.

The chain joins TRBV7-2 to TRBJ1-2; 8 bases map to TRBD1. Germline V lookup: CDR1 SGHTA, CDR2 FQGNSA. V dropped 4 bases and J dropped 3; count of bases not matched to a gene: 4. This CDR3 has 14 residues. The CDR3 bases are TGTGCCAGCAGCTACAGGGGGAAGGACTATGGCTACACCTTC. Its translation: CASSYRGKDYGYTF.